The rows below give T cell receptor beta chains drawn from one sample of a study of cytomegalovirus exposure and HLA in healthy donors. Repertoires were generated with immunoSEQ multiplex PCR, while TCRdb's copy carries only in-frame clones and drops some. The sample has 100,000 to 150,000 clones, roughly 78% seen once. The specimen sequenced was PBMCs. The source is a man aged 45-65 years in good health and CMV-seropositive. Both conserved end residues are trimmed from each CDR3. A D gene is named only where the DNA matches it firmly.

D gene: .
J gene: TRBJ1-6
V gene: TRBV19
CDR3 protein: ASTPGGVYNSPLH

D gene: TRBD1
J gene: TRBJ1-2
V gene: TRBV28
CDR3 protein: ASSSPGTGGISSNYGYT

D gene: TRBD1
J gene: TRBJ2-2
V gene: TRBV7-2
CDR3 protein: ASSLARAGQGARTGELF

D gene: .
J gene: TRBJ2-1
V gene: TRBV5-1
CDR3 protein: ASSLLASNNEQF

D gene: .
J gene: TRBJ2-3
V gene: TRBV6-5
CDR3 protein: ASSPTGGDTQY

D gene: TRBD1
J gene: TRBJ1-5
V gene: TRBV2
CDR3 protein: ASSRDRGSNQPQH

D gene: .
J gene: TRBJ1-2
V gene: TRBV15
CDR3 protein: ATSRDVGGGYGYT

D gene: .
J gene: TRBJ1-3
V gene: TRBV19
CDR3 protein: ASSITGSNTIY

D gene: .
J gene: TRBJ2-5
V gene: TRBV5-4
CDR3 protein: ASSLDGTPEY

D gene: .
J gene: TRBJ1-3
V gene: TRBV19
CDR3 protein: ASSIEAVVSGNTIY

D gene: TRBD2
J gene: TRBJ2-3
V gene: TRBV6-5
CDR3 protein: ASATGGFDTQY

D gene: TRBD1
J gene: TRBJ1-5
V gene: TRBV9
CDR3 protein: ASSVGQGADSNQPQH

D gene: .
J gene: TRBJ1-1
V gene: TRBV6-1
CDR3 protein: ASSGGDPLMNTEAF

D gene: .
J gene: TRBJ2-1
V gene: TRBV19
CDR3 protein: ASSIVPVYNEQF

D gene: .
J gene: TRBJ2-2
V gene: TRBV7-9
CDR3 protein: ASSAGERVGAELF

D gene: TRBD1
J gene: TRBJ2-3
V gene: TRBV6-5
CDR3 protein: ASSSQEGANTQY

D gene: .
J gene: TRBJ2-2
V gene: TRBV5-1
CDR3 protein: ASSDQGNTGELF

D gene: TRBD1
J gene: TRBJ1-1
V gene: TRBV7-6
CDR3 protein: ASSLNPTDRGEAF

D gene: TRBD2
J gene: TRBJ2-5
V gene: TRBV6-6
CDR3 protein: ASSFSGGTQETQY

D gene: .
J gene: TRBJ1-1
V gene: TRBV5-1
CDR3 protein: ASSLNAGNTEAF

D gene: .
J gene: TRBJ1-2
V gene: TRBV5-4
CDR3 protein: ASSLPSGAPNYGYT

D gene: TRBD1
J gene: TRBJ2-1
V gene: TRBV2
CDR3 protein: ASSVDRQGEQF

D gene: TRBD1
J gene: TRBJ1-1
V gene: TRBV5-1
CDR3 protein: ASSMGAAGGTEAF

D gene: TRBD2
J gene: TRBJ2-1
V gene: TRBV29-1
CDR3 protein: SGQLGTSGRRFNEQF

D gene: TRBD2
J gene: TRBJ2-5
V gene: TRBV29-1
CDR3 protein: SVETAGGETQY

D gene: .
J gene: TRBJ2-1
V gene: TRBV19
CDR3 protein: ASSIQGAGAGYNEQF

D gene: .
J gene: TRBJ2-7
V gene: TRBV11-2
CDR3 protein: ASSFNPPPDEQY

D gene: .
J gene: TRBJ2-7
V gene: TRBV20-1
CDR3 protein: SVFGVDGQY

D gene: .
J gene: TRBJ1-2
V gene: TRBV18
CDR3 protein: ASSPDRTASNYGYT

D gene: TRBD2
J gene: TRBJ2-7
V gene: TRBV2
CDR3 protein: ASSAGAGGSYEQY

D gene: TRBD1
J gene: TRBJ1-4
V gene: TRBV7-9
CDR3 protein: ASSLGLPRQGGEKLF

D gene: TRBD2
J gene: TRBJ2-2
V gene: TRBV19
CDR3 protein: ASSRGGEPTGELF

D gene: .
J gene: TRBJ2-1
V gene: TRBV2
CDR3 protein: ASTPRNSEQF

D gene: TRBD2
J gene: TRBJ2-7
V gene: TRBV2
CDR3 protein: AAGGSGGPYEQY

D gene: TRBD1
J gene: TRBJ1-5
V gene: TRBV5-1
CDR3 protein: ASSPGTVSNQPQH

D gene: TRBD2
J gene: TRBJ2-1
V gene: TRBV9
CDR3 protein: ASSAAGDEQF

D gene: .
J gene: TRBJ2-5
V gene: TRBV5-4
CDR3 protein: ASSFREFQY

D gene: TRBD1
J gene: .
V gene: TRBV28
CDR3 protein: ASSLRQGGHEQY

D gene: .
J gene: TRBJ2-7
V gene: TRBV7-2
CDR3 protein: ASSFRQGGYEQY

D gene: .
J gene: TRBJ1-5
V gene: TRBV18
CDR3 protein: ASSSGLQGNQPQH

D gene: .
J gene: TRBJ1-1
V gene: TRBV7-8
CDR3 protein: ASSRDMNTEAF

D gene: .
J gene: TRBJ2-7
V gene: TRBV5-1
CDR3 protein: ASSLVREPYEQY

D gene: .
J gene: TRBJ1-1
V gene: TRBV28
CDR3 protein: ASSFINTEAF

D gene: .
J gene: TRBJ1-2
V gene: TRBV29-1
CDR3 protein: SVESAGAGYGYT

D gene: TRBD2
J gene: TRBJ2-5
V gene: TRBV11-1
CDR3 protein: ASSQTSGQETQY

D gene: .
J gene: TRBJ2-3
V gene: TRBV11-2
CDR3 protein: ASASAGTDTQY

D gene: .
J gene: TRBJ2-3
V gene: TRBV7-2
CDR3 protein: ASSLLADTQY

D gene: .
J gene: TRBJ1-2
V gene: TRBV6-1
CDR3 protein: ASSEQGSAGPNYGYT

D gene: .
J gene: TRBJ1-1
V gene: TRBV15
CDR3 protein: ATSSGGKAF

D gene: .
J gene: TRBJ2-4
V gene: TRBV15
CDR3 protein: ATSLRTLAKNIQY

D gene: .
J gene: TRBJ2-1
V gene: TRBV6-1
CDR3 protein: ASSTPGGSYNEQF

D gene: .
J gene: TRBJ2-1
V gene: TRBV5-4
CDR3 protein: ASSSTGTKQF

D gene: TRBD1
J gene: TRBJ1-4
V gene: TRBV12-5
CDR3 protein: ASGLGQGGEKLF

D gene: TRBD1
J gene: TRBJ1-3
V gene: TRBV7-9
CDR3 protein: SSSDRASGQSSGNTIY